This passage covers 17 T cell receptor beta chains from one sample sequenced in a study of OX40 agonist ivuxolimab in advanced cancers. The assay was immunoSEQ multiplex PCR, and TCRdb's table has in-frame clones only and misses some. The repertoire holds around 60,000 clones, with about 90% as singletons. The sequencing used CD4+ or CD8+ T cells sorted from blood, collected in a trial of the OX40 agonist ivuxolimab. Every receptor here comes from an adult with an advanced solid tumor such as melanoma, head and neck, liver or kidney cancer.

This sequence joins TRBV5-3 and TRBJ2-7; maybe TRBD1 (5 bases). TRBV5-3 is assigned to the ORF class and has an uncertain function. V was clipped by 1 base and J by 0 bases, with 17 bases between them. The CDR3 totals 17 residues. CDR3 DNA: TGTGCCAGAAGCTTGCTCCTCCTATGCGGACACTCCTACGAGCAGTACTTC. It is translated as CARSLLLLCGHSYEQYF.

CDR3 protein: CASSQGDQSGNTIYF. For the CDR3, the DNA is TGTGCCAGCAGCCAGGGTGATCAATCCGGAAACACCATATATTTT. The J gene is TRBJ1-3, the V gene TRBV6-5, with D perhaps TRBD1 (5 bases). The CDR3 totals 15 residues. The germline V and J ends were trimmed by 6 bases and 4 bases, with 16 bases remaining between them. Germline-derived CDR1 and CDR2 are MNHEY and SVGAGI.

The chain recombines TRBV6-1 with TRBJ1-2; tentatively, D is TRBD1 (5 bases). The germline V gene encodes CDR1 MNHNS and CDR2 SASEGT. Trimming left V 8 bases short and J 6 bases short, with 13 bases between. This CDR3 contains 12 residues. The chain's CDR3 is CASEGRGNGYTF. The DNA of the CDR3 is TGTGCCAGCGAGGGCCGGGGGAATGGCTACACCTTC.

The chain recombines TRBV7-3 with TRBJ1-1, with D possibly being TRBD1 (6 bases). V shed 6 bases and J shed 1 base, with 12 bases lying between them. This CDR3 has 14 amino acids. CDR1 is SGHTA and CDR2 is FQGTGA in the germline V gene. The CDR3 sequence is CASRPIQGNTEAFF. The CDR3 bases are TGTGCCAGCAGACCAATACAGGGGAACACTGAAGCTTTCTTT.

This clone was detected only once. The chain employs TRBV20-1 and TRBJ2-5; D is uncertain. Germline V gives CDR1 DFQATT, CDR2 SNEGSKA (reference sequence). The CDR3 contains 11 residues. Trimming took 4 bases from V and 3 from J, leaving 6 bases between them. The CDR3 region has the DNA TGCAGTGCTACAGCCGAAGAGACCCAGTACTTC. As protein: CSATAEETQYF.

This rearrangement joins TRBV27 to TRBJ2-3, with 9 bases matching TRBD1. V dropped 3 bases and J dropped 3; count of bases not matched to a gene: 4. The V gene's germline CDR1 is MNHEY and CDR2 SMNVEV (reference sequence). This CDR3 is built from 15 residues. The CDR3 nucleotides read TGTGCCAGCAGTTTCCGGGACAGGGTTACAGATACGCAGTATTTT. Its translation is CASSFRDRVTDTQYF.

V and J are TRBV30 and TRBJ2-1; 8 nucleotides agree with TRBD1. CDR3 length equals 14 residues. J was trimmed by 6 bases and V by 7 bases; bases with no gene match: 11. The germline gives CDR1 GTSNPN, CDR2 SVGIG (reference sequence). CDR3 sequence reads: CASSGAGGFNEQFF. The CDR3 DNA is TGTGCCTCGTCTGGGGCAGGGGGCTTCAATGAGCAGTTCTTC.

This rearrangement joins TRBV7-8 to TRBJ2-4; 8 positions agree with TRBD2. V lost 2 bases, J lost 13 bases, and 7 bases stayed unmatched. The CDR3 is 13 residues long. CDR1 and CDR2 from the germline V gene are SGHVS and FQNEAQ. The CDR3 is CASSLRVSGEQYF. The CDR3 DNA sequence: TGTGCCAGCAGCTTACGGGTTAGCGGGGAACAGTACTTC.

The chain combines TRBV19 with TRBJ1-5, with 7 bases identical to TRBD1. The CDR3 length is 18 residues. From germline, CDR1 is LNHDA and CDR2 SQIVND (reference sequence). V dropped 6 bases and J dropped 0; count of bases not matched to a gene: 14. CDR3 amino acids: CASRDLGTVHYSNQPQHF. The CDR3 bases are TGTGCCAGTAGAGACCTCGGGACAGTCCATTATAGCAATCAGCCCCAGCATTTT.

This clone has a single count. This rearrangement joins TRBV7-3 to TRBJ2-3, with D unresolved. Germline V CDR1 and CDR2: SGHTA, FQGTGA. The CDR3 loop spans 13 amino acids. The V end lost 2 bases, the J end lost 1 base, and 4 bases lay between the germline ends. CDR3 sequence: CASSLFGTDTQYF. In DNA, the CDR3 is TGTGCCAGCAGCTTATTCGGCACAGATACGCAGTATTTT.

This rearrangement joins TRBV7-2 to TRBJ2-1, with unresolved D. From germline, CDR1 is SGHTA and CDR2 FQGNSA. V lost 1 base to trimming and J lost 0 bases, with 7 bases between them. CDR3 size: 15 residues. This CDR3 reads CASSLDESSYNEQFF. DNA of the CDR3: TGTGCCAGCAGCTTAGATGAGAGCTCCTACAATGAGCAGTTCTTC.

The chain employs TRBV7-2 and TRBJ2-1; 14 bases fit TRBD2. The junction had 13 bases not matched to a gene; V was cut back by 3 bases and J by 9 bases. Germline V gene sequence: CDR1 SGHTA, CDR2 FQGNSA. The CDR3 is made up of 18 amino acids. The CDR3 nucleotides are TGTGCCAGCAGCTTTGGGGTCGGGGGACTAGCGGGAGCGGGTGAGCAGTTCTTC. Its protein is CASSFGVGGLAGAGEQFF.

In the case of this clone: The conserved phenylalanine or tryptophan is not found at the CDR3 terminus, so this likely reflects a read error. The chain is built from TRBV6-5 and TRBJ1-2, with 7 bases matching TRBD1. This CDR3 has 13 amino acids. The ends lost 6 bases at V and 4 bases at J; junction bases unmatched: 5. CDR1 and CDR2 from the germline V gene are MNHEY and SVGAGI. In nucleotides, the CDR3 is TGTGCCAGCAGCCCGACAGGGACCTATGGCTACACCCTC. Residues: CASSPTGTYGYTL.

The CDR3 is CASSQEYRATVEGYTF. The CDR3 DNA is TGCGCCAGCAGCCAAGAATACAGGGCGACGGTGGAAGGCTACACCTTC. The chain couples TRBV4-3 to TRBJ1-2; D might be TRBD1 (6 bases). Trimming removed 0 bases at V and 8 bases at J, with 19 bases between. The germline gives CDR1 LGHNA, CDR2 YSLEER. The CDR3 totals 16 residues.

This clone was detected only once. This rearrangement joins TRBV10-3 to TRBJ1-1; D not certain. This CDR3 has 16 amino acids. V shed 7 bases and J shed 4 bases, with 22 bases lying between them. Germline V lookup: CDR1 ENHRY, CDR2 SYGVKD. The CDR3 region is CAITRGASAPGTEAFF. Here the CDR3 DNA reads TGTGCCATCACTCGAGGCGCCAGCGCCCCCGGCACTGAAGCTTTCTTT.

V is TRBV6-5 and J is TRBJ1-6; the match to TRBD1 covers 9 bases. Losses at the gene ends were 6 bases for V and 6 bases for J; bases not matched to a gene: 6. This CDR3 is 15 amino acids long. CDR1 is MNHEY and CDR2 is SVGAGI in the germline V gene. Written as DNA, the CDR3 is TGTGCCAGCAGCCTGGACAGGGGTGTTAATTCACCCCTCCACTTT. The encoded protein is CASSLDRGVNSPLHF.

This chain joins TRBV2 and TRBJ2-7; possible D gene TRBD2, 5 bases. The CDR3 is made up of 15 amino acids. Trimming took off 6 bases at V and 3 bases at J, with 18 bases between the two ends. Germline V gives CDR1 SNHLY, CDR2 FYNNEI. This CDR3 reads CASSPQEGFFYEQYF. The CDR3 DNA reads TGTGCCAGCAGCCCCCAAGAGGGCTTTTTCTACGAGCAGTACTTC. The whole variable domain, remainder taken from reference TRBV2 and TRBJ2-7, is EPEVTQTPSHQVTQMGQEVILRCVPISNHLYFYWYRQILGQKVEFLVSFYNNEISEKSEIFDDQFSVERPDGSNFTLKIRSTKLEDSAMYFCASSPQEGFFYEQYFGPGTRLTVT.